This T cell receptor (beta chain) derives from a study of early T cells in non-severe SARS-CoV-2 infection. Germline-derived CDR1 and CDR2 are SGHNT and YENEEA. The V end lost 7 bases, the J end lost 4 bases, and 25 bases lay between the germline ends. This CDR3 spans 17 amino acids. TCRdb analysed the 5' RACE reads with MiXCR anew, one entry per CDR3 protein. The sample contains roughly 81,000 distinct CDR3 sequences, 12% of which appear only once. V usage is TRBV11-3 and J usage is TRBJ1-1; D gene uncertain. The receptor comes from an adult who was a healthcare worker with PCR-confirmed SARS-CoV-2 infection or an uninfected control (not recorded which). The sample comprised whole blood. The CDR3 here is CASTPRGSGEKRTEAFF. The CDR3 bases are TGTGCCAGCACCCCGAGAGGATCCGGGGAGAAGCGCACTGAAGCTTTCTTT.